This T cell receptor (beta chain) was sequenced in a study of T cells in women clearing cervical HPV infection. Study overall: Case blood was drawn a median approximately 160 days after lesion detection. Study-level points and caveats: CIN3+ cases had significantly higher TCR richness than controls; evenness did not differ.

The CDR3 spans 15 residues. CDR1 is SGHVS, CDR2 FNYEAQ, per germline. Trimming cost V 2 bases and J 4 bases, with 13 bases left between them. A word on this clone: Its cognate antigen is unknown. The read terminates 3 residues ahead of where the CDR3 ends, so the germline J gene completes it.

Prevalent HPV16 infections were excluded; only incident single HPV16 infections included. Profiled with immunoSEQ multiplex PCR; TCRdb holds only in-frame clones, not every one. In all, the sample yields 18,000 or so clones. The V call is TRBV7-6, the J call TRBJ2-3; TRBD1 is a possible D gene (6 bases). Sequencing used blood buffy coat. The clonotype comes from a woman between 18 and 70 years old with a cervical HPV16 infection that either progressed to CIN3+ or cleared (not recorded which). The CDR3 DNA, read in part, is TGTGCCAGCAGCTTAACTACAGGGTGGGCAGATACG. It translates to CASSLTTGWADT. The CDR3 in full is CASSLTTGWADTQYF. The entire variable domain, with the rest obtained from reference TRBV7-6 and TRBJ2-3, is as follows: GAGVSQSPRYKVTKRGQDVALRCDPISGHVSLYWYRQALGQGPEFLTYFNYEAQQDKSGLPNDRFSAERPEGSISTLTIQRTEQRDSAMYRCASSLTTGWADTQYFGPGTRLTVL.